The 17 T cell receptor beta chains below were found in one sample sequenced in a study of graft-versus-host responses after intestinal transplantation. The assay was immunoSEQ multiplex PCR, and TCRdb's table has in-frame clones only and misses some. The repertoire holds approximately 15,000 clones, with over 75% as singletons. Graft-derived tissue was subjected to processing to liberate intraepithelial and lamina propria lymphocytes. The specimen was ileum tissue, collected approximately 26 days after intestinal transplant. The receptor set was obtained from a human patient who received an intestinal transplant, so some T cells may come from the graft donor.

This clone has only one observation. The chain links TRBV28 to TRBJ1-6, with TRBD1 as a possible D gene (5 bases). Trimming removed 7 bases at V and 10 bases at J, with 17 bases between. The length of the CDR3 is 14 residues. Per germline, CDR1 MDHEN and CDR2 SYDVKM. The CDR3 here is CASTRRRGYSPLHF. DNA for the CDR3: TGTGCCAGCACTCGGCGGCGGGGGTACTCACCCCTCCACTTT.

The chain carries TRBV7-2 and TRBJ1-3; tentative D call: TRBD1 (5 bases). Trimming removed 1 base at V and 0 bases at J, with 16 bases between. The CDR3 sequence is 18 residues long. Per germline, CDR1 SGHTA and CDR2 FQGNSA. CDR3 amino acids: CASSLVFGGESSGNTIYF. CDR3 nucleotide sequence: TGTGCCAGCAGCTTAGTATTCGGAGGGGAAAGCTCTGGAAACACCATATATTTT.

This chain uses TRBV27 with TRBJ2-7; tentatively, D is TRBD2 (5 bases). The V and J ends lost 6 bases and 2 bases respectively, with 23 bases between them. Looked up from germline, CDR1 is MNHEY and CDR2 is SMNVEV (reference sequence). This CDR3 is 17 amino acids long. Here the CDR3 reads CASRSLEAAPAPYEQYV. The CDR3 DNA follows: TGTGCCAGCAGATCACTAGAGGCGGCTCCAGCCCCCTACGAGCAGTACGTC.

CDR3 sequence reads: CSADFHTEAFF. CDR3 DNA sequence: TGCAGTGCCGACTTTCACACTGAAGCTTTCTTT. The chain has TRBV20-1 and TRBJ1-1; D gene ambiguous. Germline CDR1 is DFQATT and CDR2 is SNEGSKA (reference sequence). The CDR3 consists of 11 residues. V shed 6 bases and J shed 3 bases, with 8 bases lying between them.

Points on this clone: The junction and the germline gene differ at one end; a read error may be behind it. V gene TRBV7-2 combines with J gene TRBJ2-3; TRBD2 aligns across 11 bases. Germline V gene data show CDR1 as SGHTA and CDR2 as FQGNSA. The CDR3 loop spans 19 amino acids. CDR3 in amino acids: CASSRRSSGGAADLLPTFF. The CDR3 nucleotides read TGTGCCAGCAGCCGAAGGAGTAGCGGGGGGGCCGCAGACCTCCTTCCTACTTTTTTT.

This chain links TRBV5-4 with TRBJ1-6; 9 nucleotides agree with TRBD1. The V gene's germline CDR1 is SGHNT and CDR2 YYREEE (reference sequence). The CDR3 spans 16 residues. The V and J ends lost 3 bases and 5 bases, in that order; junction bases with no gene match: 6. The CDR3 here is CASSSTDRGDNSPLHF. The CDR3 DNA follows: TGTGCCAGCAGCTCGACGGACAGGGGAGATAATTCACCCCTCCACTTT.

The chain joins TRBV10-3 to TRBJ2-1; TRBD2 matches 7 bases. This CDR3 is built from 13 residues. The V segment lost 7 bases and the J segment 9 bases; nucleotides outside the gene matches: 9. The V gene's germline CDR1 is ENHRY and CDR2 SYGVKD. The CDR3 protein is CAIKTRSGGEQFF. DNA of the CDR3: TGTGCCATCAAAACGAGGTCGGGAGGTGAGCAGTTCTTC.

The J gene is TRBJ2-1, the V gene TRBV4-3; 7 bases fit TRBD2. The junction had 19 bases not matched to a gene; V was cut back by 2 bases and J by 9 bases. The CDR3 is 18 amino acids. The germline V gene has CDR1 LGHNA and CDR2 YSLEER. The CDR3 sequence is CASSQNLGGEGLQFEQFF. In nucleotides, the CDR3 is TGCGCCAGCAGCCAAAACCTGGGGGGGGAAGGTTTGCAATTTGAGCAGTTCTTC.

This clone has just one count. The genes are TRBV28 and TRBJ1-2, with 7 bases that match TRBD1. This CDR3 is 14 amino acids long. The trim removed 8 bases at V and 3 bases at J, leaving 9 bases unmatched. Germline V gene data show CDR1 as MDHEN and CDR2 as SYDVKM. CDR3 loop: CASQRPQGDYGYTF. CDR3 in DNA: TGTGCCAGCCAAAGACCGCAGGGGGACTATGGCTACACCTTC.

This chain connects TRBV7-3 to TRBJ2-1, with 9 bases aligning to TRBD2. With 1 base clipped from V and 10 bases from J, the junction kept 8 bases outside the gene matches. Germline CDR1 SGHTA, CDR2 FQGTGA. The CDR3 sequence is 15 residues long. CDR3: CASSLMRGGLGEQFF. CDR3 DNA sequence: TGTGCCAGCAGCTTAATGCGGGGGGGCCTTGGCGAGCAGTTCTTC. The variable domain in full, with the rest retrieved from reference TRBV7-3 and TRBJ2-1, is GAGVSQTPSNKVTEKGKYVELRCDPISGHTALYWYRQSLGQGPEFLIYFQGTGAADDSGLPNDRFFAVRPEGSVSTLKIQRTERGDSAVYLCASSLMRGGLGEQFFGPGTRLTVL.

The chain recombines TRBV4-2 with TRBJ2-2, with 8 bases lining up with TRBD1. CDR3 length: 15 residues. V trimming: 5 bases; J trimming: 7 bases; junction bases outside the gene matches: 9. CDR1 LGHNA and CDR2 YNFKEQ come from the germline V gene. CDR3 nucleotides: TGTGCCAGCAGCGGTTCGGACAGGGCTGGCGGGGAGCTGTTTTTT. Its translation is CASSGSDRAGGELFF.

Here the CDR3 DNA reads TGTGCCAGCAGTGGAGTGGCCACAGATACGCAGTATTTT. It is translated as CASSGVATDTQYF. The chain uses TRBV7-3 and TRBJ2-3, with D unclear. Germline V gene lookup returns CDR1 SGHTA and CDR2 FQGTGA. Trimming cost V 6 bases and J 2 bases, with 9 bases left between them. CDR3 size: 13 residues.

This chain connects TRBV6-5 to TRBJ2-3; TRBD2 matches at 13 bases. Trimming at V came to 6 bases and at J to 3 bases, leaving 0 bases not matched to a gene. Germline assignment: CDR1 MNHEY and CDR2 SVGAGI. The CDR3 length is 14 residues. The CDR3 DNA is TGTGCCAGCAGGACTAGCGGGGGGACAGATACGCAGTATTTT. It yields the protein CASRTSGGTDTQYF.

The chain links TRBV4-1 to TRBJ1-4; TRBD1 agrees at 10 bases. Looked up from germline, CDR1 is MGHRA and CDR2 is YSYEKL. CDR3 size: 14 residues. Germline trimming cut 10 bases from V and 4 bases from J; bases unmatched to any gene: 6. The CDR3 protein is CATAGQGINEKLFF. DNA of the CDR3: TGCGCCACCGCGGGACAGGGGATTAATGAAAAACTGTTTTTT.

The chain is built from TRBV4-1 and TRBJ1-1, with D perhaps matching TRBD1 (5 bases). Germline V gene sequence: CDR1 MGHRA, CDR2 YSYEKL. The V end was cut by 0 bases, the J end by 3 bases, with 20 bases between. The CDR3 is made up of 18 amino acids. The CDR3 reads CASSQDPPRQGWYTEAFF. CDR3 sequence (DNA): TGCGCCAGCAGCCAAGATCCGCCCCGCCAGGGTTGGTACACTGAAGCTTTCTTT.

The chain joins TRBV27 to TRBJ1-5; 8 bases align to TRBD1. Trimming cost V 5 bases and J 15 bases; bases outside gene matches: 9. From germline, CDR1 is MNHEY and CDR2 SMNVEV (reference sequence). The CDR3 has 12 residues. The CDR3 DNA sequence: TGTGCCAGCAGTCCAGGACAGGGACTTAGGCATTTT. Translation gives CASSPGQGLRHF.

The chain carries TRBV28 and TRBJ1-5, with D maybe TRBD1 (5 bases). V was shortened by 5 bases and J by 0 bases, with 8 bases between the two germline ends. CDR3 length equals 14 residues. Per germline, CDR1 MDHEN and CDR2 SYDVKM. The chain's CDR3 is CASSGADSNQPQHF. The CDR3 DNA is TGTGCCAGCAGTGGGGCAGATAGCAATCAGCCCCAGCATTTT.